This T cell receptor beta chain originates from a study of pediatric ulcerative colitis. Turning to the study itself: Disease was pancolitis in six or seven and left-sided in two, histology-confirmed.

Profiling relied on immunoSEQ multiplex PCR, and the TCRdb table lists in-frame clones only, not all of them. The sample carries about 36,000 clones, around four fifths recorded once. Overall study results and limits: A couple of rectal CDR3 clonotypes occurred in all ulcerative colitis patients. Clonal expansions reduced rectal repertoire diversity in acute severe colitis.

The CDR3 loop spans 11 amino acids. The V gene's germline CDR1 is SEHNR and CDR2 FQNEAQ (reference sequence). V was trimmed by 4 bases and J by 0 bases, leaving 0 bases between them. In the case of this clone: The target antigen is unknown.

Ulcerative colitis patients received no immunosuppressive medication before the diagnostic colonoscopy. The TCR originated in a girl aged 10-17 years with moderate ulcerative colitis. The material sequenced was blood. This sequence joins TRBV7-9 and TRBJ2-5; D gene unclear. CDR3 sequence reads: CASSYQETQYF. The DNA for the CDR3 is TGTGCCAGCAGCTACCAAGAGACCCAGTACTTC.